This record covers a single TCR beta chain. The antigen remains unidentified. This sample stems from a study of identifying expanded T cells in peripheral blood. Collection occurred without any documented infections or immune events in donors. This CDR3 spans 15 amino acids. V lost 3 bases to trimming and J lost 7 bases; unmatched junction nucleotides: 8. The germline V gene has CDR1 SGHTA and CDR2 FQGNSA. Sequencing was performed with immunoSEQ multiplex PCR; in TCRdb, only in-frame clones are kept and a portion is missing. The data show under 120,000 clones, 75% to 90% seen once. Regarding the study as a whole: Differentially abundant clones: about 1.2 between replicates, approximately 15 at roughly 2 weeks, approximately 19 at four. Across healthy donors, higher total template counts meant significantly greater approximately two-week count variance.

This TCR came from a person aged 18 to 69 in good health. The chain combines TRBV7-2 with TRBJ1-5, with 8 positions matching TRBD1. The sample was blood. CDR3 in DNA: TGTGCCAGCAGCTTTGCAGGGGGCGCGAGCCAGCCCCAGCATTTT. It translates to CASSFAGGASQPQHF.